The TCR beta chain described here comes from a study of T cell responses to AZD1222 COVID-19 vaccine (dated by TCRdb to about 2021). About the study as a whole: AZD1222 recipients whose second dose came at about 4 weeks and those whose second dose came at about 12 weeks were combined into one group, since spike-specific TCR depth and breadth did not differ between the two schedules. A total of approximately 250 trial participants underwent TCR sequencing, of whom more than 200 had received two doses of AZD1222 and approximately 25 had received two doses of the MenACWY control vaccine. Trial participants were enrolled by age into 18-55, 56-69 and 70-plus year subgroups, with approximately 150, 30 and 60 TCR-sequenced participants respectively. The full study reports these points: Most participants were white British and females outnumbered males, and the authors suggested that clonal diversity may have been underestimated. Nearly half of unique spike-specific TCRs reportedly recognized epitopes outside regions mutated in the B.1.351 and B.1.1.7 variants. Conclusions about previously exposed vaccinees were limited because only a handful of AZD1222 recipients were SARS-CoV-2 seropositive at baseline. Because no day 14 peak-response samples were available, repertoires were characterized only after the peak T cell response. CD4 TCRs associated with the vaccine covered the entire spike protein, and the dominant responses were in regions 160-218 and 743-854. A significant rise in spike-specific TCR breadth and depth was observed after two AZD1222 doses relative to day 0 and relative to MenACWY recipients. The 56-69-year group was small, and its depth increase did not reach significance, likely because of low power.

Regarding this clone: Its antigen is unknown. No base qualities exist here, and no much larger clone lies one base off it.

V loses 4 bases of germline sequence and J loses 7 bases, and the interval between the two ends is 29 bases. Counted from cysteine to phenylalanine, this CDR3 has 18 amino acids. CDR3 DNA only is kept here, 54 bases in frame from base 1. In the germline V gene, CDR1 corresponds to SGHDT and CDR2 to YYEEEE. The time point label, as the study defines it: baseline before first vaccination. Vaccinee samples were obtained from the UK trials COV001 and COV002, which included a single-blind randomized controlled phase 2/3 trial of AZD1222 (ChAdOx1 nCoV-19) in healthy adults. For TCRbeta chain sequencing, PBMC samples were collected from trial participants at day 0 and at day 28 after the second dose. The CDR3 regions of human TCRbeta chains were subjected to immunosequencing. The study's processing was this. Repertoire TCRs were checked for matches against a reference library of SARS-CoV-2-specific TCRs that had been generated using the MIRA antigen-specificity platform. Breadth was defined as the fraction of unique TCRs that were SARS-CoV-2-associated. Depth was defined as the fraction of total T cells that were SARS-CoV-2-associated. Using the MIRA data, each spike-specific TCR was assigned both to the spike region to which the TCR was reactive and to a CD4 or CD8 class. Log10-transformed breadth and depth values were compared by one-way ANOVA with Sidak's multiple comparisons tests. The immuneACCESS repertoire file appears here via TCRdb, limited to in-frame rearrangements. These files lack a portion of the clones; in checked studies, under half of the deficit traces to unresolved V genes, and the cause of the others is not known. V and J calls and clone size follow that table, whereas D and trimming were derived from the DNA. The sample has about 120,000 clones on record, roughly 90% of them singletons. The ten largest clones take up 8.4% of the sample.

The specimen was peripheral blood, collected on day 0 of AZD1222 vaccination. This sequence uses TRBV5-6 and TRBJ1-2, and perhaps TRBD1 as D gene, on 6 matching bases. The clonotype was recovered from an adult in good health. This receptor has the CDR3 CASSRLSIRTGFSFGYTF. The base sequence is TGTGCCAGCAGCCGTTTATCAATCCGTACAGGGTTTAGCTTTGGCTACACCTTC.